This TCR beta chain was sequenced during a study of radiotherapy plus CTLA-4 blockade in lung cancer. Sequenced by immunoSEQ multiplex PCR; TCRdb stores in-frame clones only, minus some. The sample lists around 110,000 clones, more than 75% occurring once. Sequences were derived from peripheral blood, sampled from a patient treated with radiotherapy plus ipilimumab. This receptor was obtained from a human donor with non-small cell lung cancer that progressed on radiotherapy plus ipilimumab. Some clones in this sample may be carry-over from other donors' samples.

The CDR3 protein is CASSLMGEVGSPLHF. CDR3 nucleotide sequence: TGTGCCAGCAGCTTAATGGGGGAGGTGGGTTCACCCCTCCACTTT. The chain has TRBV7-3 and TRBJ1-6, with D possibly being TRBD1 (5 bases). CDR3 length equals 15 residues. The germline V gene has CDR1 SGHTA and CDR2 FQGTGA. V gave up 1 base and J gave up 9 bases, with 13 bases separating them.